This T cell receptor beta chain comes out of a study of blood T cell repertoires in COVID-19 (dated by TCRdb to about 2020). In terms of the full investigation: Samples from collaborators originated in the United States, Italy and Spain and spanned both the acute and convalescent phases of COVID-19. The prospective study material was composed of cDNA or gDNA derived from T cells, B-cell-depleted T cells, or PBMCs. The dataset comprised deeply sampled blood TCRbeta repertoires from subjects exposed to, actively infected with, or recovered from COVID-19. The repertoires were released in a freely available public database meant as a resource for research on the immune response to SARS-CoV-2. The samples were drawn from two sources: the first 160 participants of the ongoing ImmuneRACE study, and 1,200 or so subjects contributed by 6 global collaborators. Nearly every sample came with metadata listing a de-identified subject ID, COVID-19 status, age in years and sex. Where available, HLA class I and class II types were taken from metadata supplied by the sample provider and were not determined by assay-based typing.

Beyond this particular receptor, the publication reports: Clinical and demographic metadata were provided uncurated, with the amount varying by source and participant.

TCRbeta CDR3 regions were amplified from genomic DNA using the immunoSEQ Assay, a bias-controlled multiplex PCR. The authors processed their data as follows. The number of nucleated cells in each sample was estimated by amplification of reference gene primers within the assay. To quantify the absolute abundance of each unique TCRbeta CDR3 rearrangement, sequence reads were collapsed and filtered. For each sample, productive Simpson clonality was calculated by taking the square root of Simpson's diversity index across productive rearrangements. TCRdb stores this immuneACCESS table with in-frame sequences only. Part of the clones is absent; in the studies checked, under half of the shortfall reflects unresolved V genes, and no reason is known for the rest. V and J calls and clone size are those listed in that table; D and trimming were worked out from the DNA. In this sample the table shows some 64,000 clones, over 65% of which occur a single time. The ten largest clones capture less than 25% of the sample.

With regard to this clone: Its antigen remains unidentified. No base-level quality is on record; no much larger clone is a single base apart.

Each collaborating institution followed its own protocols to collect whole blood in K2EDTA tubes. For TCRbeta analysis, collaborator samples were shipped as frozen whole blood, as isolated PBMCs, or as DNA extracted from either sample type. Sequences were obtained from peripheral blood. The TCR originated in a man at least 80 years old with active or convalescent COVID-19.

The bases are TGTGCCAGCAGTTGGGGGCCAAGCACTGAAGCTTTCTTT. Its translation reads: CASSWGPSTEAFF. The sequence is built from TRBV12-3 or TRBV12-4 and TRBJ1-1; TRBD1 is a possible D gene, resting on 6 matching bases. Measured from the cysteine to the phenylalanine, the CDR3 is 13 residues long. Just CDR3 DNA is preserved here, 39 bases in frame from base 1. V sheds 4 bases and J sheds 4 bases, leaving 10 bases between their ends.